This is a list of T cell receptor beta chains from one sample in a study of blood T cell repertoires in COVID-19. Measured with immunoSEQ multiplex PCR; TCRdb has only the in-frame clones, and not every one. Here the sample spans 70,000 to 95,000 clones, 80% being singletons. Input material: peripheral blood. These receptors all stem from a woman between 40 and 50 years old with active or convalescent COVID-19. Both conserved end residues are part of each CDR3. A D gene is named only where the DNA matches it firmly. Clone sizes are given selectively: once, few, many, or a class where the clone is expanded.

D gene	clone size	V gene	J gene	CDR3 DNA	CDR3 protein
TRBD2	.	TRBV7-2	TRBJ2-1	TGTGCCAGCAGCCCCGGACTAGCGCTCAACAATGAGCAGTTCTTC	CASSPGLALNNEQFF
.	few	TRBV9	TRBJ2-1	TGTGCCAGCAGCGAGCGAAGGAAGCAGTTCTTC	CASSERRKQFF
.	.	TRBV5-5	TRBJ1-5	TGTGCCAGCAGCTTGTCTTCTAGCAATCAGCCCCAGCATTTT	CASSLSSSNQPQHF
.	.	TRBV3-1/TRBV3-2	TRBJ2-1	TGTGCCAGCAGCCAAGAAAGGGGGTACCCCAATGAGCAGTTCTTC	CASSQERGYPNEQFF
.	once	TRBV6-1	TRBJ1-6	TGTGCCAGCAGTGAGAGCCCTCCAAATTCACCCCTCCACTTT	CASSESPPNSPLHF
TRBD1	.	TRBV5-6	TRBJ2-5	TGTGCCAGCAGCTTGGAGGGACAGGGCCTTACGGGGGAGACCCAGTACTTC	CASSLEGQGLTGETQYF
.	.	TRBV9	TRBJ1-4	TGTGCCAGCAGCGCGAACAGGGTTGATAATGAAAAACTGTTTTTT	CASSANRVDNEKLFF
.	.	TRBV11-3	TRBJ2-3	TGTGCCAGCAGGTATCGAGGGACAGATACGCAGTATTTT	CASRYRGTDTQYF
.	.	TRBV7-9	TRBJ2-1	TGTGCCAGCAGCTTACAAAGCTCTGAGCAGTTCTTC	CASSLQSSEQFF
.	.	TRBV9	TRBJ2-1	TGTGCCAGCAGCGTAGAGGGGAACTCCTACAATGAGCAGTTCTTC	CASSVEGNSYNEQFF